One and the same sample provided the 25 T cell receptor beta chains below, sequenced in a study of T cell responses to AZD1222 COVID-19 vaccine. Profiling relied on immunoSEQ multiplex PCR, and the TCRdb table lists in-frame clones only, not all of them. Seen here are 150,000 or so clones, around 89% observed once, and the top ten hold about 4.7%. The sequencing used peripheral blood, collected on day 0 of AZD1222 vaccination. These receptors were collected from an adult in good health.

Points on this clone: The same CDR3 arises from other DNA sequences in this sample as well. As DNA, the CDR3 is TGTGCCAGCAGCTTTGGCCCTCAAGAGACCCAGTACTTC. It encodes CASSFGPQETQYF. The chain has TRBV7-3 and TRBJ2-5, with D unresolved. Trimming cost V 3 bases and J 2 bases, with 7 bases left between them. CDR1 and CDR2 (germline): SGHTA, FQGTGA. The length of the CDR3 is 13 residues. Variable domain in full (rest from reference TRBV7-3 and TRBJ2-5): GAGVSQTPSNKVTEKGKYVELRCDPISGHTALYWYRQSLGQGPEFLIYFQGTGAADDSGLPNDRFFAVRPEGSVSTLKIQRTERGDSAVYLCASSFGPQETQYFGPGTRLLVL.

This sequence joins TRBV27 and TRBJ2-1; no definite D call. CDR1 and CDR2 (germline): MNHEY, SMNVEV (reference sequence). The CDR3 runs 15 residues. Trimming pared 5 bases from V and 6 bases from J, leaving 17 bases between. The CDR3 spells CASSKSIGPVNEQFF. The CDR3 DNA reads TGTGCCAGCAGTAAATCTATTGGGCCAGTCAATGAGCAGTTCTTC.

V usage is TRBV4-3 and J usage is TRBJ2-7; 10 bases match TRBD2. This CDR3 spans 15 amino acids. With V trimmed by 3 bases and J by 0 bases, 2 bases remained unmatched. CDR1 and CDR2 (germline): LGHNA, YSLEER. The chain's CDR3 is CASSQGTSASYEQYF. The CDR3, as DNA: TGCGCCAGCAGCCAGGGGACTAGCGCCTCCTACGAGCAGTACTTC.

In nucleotides, the CDR3 is TGTGCCAGCAGTCTCCCTAATAGTGGTCAGCCCCAGCATTTT. It is translated as CASSLPNSGQPQHF. The genes are TRBV28 and TRBJ1-5; D unclear. The CDR3 extends over 14 amino acids. V was pared by 5 bases and J by 6 bases, with 14 bases between. Looked up from germline, CDR1 is MDHEN and CDR2 is SYDVKM.

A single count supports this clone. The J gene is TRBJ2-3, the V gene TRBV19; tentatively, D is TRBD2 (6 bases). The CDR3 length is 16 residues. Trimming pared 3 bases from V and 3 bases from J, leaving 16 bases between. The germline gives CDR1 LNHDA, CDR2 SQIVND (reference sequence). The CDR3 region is CASSISAVGGTDTQYF. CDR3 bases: TGTGCCAGTAGTATCTCGGCGGTTGGGGGGACAGATACGCAGTATTTT.

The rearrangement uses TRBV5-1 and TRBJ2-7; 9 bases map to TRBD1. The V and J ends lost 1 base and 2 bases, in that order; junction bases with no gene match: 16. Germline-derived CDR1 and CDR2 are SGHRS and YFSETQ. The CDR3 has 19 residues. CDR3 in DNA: TGCGCCAGCAGCTTGAGGAATGTACAGGGGGCGAGACTAACCTACGAGCAGTACTTC. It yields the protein CASSLRNVQGARLTYEQYF.

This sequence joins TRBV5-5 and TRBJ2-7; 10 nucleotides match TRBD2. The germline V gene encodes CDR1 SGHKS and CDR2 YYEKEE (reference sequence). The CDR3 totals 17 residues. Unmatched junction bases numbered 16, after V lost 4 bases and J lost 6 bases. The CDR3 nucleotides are TGTGCCAGCAGCGCGGTAGTTCCTAGCGGGAGTTCCGGCGAGCAGTACTTC. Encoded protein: CASSAVVPSGSSGEQYF.

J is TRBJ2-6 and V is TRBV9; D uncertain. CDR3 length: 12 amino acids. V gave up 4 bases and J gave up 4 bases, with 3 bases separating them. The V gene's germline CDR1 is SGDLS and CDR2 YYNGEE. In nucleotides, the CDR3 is TGTGCCAGCAGCTGGGGGGCCAACGTCCTGACTTTC. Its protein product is CASSWGANVLTF.

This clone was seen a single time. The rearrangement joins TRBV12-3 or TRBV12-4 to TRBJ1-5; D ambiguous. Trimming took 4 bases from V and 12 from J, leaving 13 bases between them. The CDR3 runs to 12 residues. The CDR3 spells CASSSRASNQHF. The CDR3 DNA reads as TGTGCCAGCAGTTCCCGGGCCTCAAACCAGCATTTT.

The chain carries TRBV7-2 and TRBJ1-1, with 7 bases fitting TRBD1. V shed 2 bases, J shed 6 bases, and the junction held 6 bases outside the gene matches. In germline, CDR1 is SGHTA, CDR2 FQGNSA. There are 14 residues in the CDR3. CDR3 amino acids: CASSLNRGRPEAFF. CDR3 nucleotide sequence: TGTGCCAGCAGCTTAAACAGGGGAAGGCCTGAAGCTTTCTTT.

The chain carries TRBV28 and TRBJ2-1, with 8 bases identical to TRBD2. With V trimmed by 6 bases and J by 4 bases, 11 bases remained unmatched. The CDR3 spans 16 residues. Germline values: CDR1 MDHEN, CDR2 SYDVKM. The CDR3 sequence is CASSSSGSNAYNEQFF. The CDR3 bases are TGTGCCAGCAGCTCTAGCGGGTCTAACGCGTACAATGAGCAGTTCTTC.

For the CDR3, the DNA is TGCAGCGTTGCTGACAACTCTGGGGCCAACGTCCTGACTTTC. Amino acids: CSVADNSGANVLTF. The chain carries TRBV29-1 and TRBJ2-6; D is unclear. Germline CDR1 reads SQVTM; CDR2 reads ANQGSEA. The CDR3 sequence is 14 residues long. V lost 4 bases to trimming and J lost 0 bases, with 7 bases between them. The variable domain in full, with the rest retrieved from reference TRBV29-1 and TRBJ2-6, is SAVISQKPSRDICQRGTSLTIQCQVDSQVTMMFWYRQQPGQSLTLIATANQGSEATYESGFVIDKFPISRPNLTFSTLTVSNMSPEDSSIYLCSVADNSGANVLTFGAGSRLTVL.

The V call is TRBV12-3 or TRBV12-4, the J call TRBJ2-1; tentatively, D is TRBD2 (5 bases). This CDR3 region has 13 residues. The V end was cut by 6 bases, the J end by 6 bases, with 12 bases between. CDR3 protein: CASSPRLSNEQFF. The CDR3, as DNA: TGTGCCAGCAGCCCCAGACTATCCAATGAGCAGTTCTTC.

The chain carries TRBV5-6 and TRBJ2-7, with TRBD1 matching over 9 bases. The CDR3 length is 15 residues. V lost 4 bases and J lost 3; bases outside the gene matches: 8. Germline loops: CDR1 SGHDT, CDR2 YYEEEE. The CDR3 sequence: CASSNDRGGGYEQYF. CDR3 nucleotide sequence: TGTGCCAGCAGCAATGACAGGGGGGGCGGCTACGAGCAGTACTTC.

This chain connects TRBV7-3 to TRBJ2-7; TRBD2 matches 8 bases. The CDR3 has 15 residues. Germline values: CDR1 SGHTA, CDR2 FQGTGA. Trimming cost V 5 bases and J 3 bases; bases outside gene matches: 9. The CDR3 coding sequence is TGTGCCAGCAGCCCCAATCGACTAGCGAGCTACGAGCAGTACTTC. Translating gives CASSPNRLASYEQYF.

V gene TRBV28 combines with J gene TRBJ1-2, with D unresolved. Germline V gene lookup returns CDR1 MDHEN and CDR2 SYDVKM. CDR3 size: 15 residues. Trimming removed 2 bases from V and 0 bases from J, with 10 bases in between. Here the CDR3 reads CASSLQTSANYGYTF. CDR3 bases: TGTGCCAGCAGTTTACAGACTTCAGCTAACTATGGCTACACCTTC.

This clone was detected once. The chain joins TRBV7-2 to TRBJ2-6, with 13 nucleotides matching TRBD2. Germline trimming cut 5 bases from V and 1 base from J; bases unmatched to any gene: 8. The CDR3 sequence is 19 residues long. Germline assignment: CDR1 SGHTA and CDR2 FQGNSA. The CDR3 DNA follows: TGTGCCAGCAGCAGAAGGGGACTAGCGGGAAATTCTGGGGCCAACGTCCTGACTTTC. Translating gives CASSRRGLAGNSGANVLTF.

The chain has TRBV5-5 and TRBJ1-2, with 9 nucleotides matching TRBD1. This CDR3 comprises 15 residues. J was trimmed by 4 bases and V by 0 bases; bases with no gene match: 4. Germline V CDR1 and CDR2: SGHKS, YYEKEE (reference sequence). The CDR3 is CASSLEGQGPYGYTF. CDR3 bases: TGTGCCAGCAGCTTGGAGGGACAGGGACCCTATGGCTACACCTTC.

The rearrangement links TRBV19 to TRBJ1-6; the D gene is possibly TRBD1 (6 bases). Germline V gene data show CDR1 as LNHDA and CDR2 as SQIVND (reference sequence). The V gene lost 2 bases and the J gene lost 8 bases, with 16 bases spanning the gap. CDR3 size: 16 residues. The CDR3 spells CASSISWQGRYSPLHF. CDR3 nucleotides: TGTGCCAGTAGTATATCTTGGCAGGGGAGGTATTCACCCCTCCACTTT.

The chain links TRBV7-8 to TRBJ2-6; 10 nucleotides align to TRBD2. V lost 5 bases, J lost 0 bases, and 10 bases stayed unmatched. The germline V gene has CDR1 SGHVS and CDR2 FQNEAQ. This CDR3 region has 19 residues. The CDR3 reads CASSIGPSGGVSGANVLTF. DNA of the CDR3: TGTGCCAGCAGCATAGGGCCTAGCGGGGGAGTCTCTGGGGCCAACGTCCTGACTTTC.

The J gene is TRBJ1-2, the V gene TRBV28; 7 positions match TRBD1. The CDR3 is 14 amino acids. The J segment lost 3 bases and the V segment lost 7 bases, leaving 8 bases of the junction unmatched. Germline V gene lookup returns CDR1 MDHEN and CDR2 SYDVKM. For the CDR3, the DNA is TGTGCCAGCACCCGGGACAGCGAATACTATGGCTACACCTTC. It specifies CASTRDSEYYGYTF.

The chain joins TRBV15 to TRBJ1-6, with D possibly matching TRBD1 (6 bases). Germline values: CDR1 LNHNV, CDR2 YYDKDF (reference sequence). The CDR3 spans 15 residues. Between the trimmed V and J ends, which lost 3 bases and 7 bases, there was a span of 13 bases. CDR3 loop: CATSRRTEPNSPLHF. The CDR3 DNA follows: TGTGCCACCAGCAGGAGGACAGAACCAAATTCACCCCTCCACTTT.

In DNA form, the CDR3 reads TGTGCCAGCAGTTATCGAGCGGAGGGGCCCTATGAGCAGTTCTTC. It specifies CASSYRAEGPYEQFF. This rearrangement joins TRBV6-6 to TRBJ2-1; D perhaps matches TRBD2 (6 bases). V shed 3 bases and J shed 8 bases, with 17 bases lying between them. The CDR3 has 15 residues. Germline CDR1 is MNHNY and CDR2 is SVGAGI (reference sequence).

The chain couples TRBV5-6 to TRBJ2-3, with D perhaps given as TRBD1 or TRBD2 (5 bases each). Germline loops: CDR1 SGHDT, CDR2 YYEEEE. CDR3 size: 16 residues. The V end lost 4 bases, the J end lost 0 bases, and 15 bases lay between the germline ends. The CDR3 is CASSPPEGPSTDTQYF. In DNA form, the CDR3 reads TGTGCCAGCAGCCCACCTGAGGGGCCTAGCACAGATACGCAGTATTTT.

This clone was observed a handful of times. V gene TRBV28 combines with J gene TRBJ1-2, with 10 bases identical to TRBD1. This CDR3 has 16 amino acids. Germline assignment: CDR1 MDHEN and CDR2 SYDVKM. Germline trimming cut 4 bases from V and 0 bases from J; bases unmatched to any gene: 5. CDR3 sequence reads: CASSSIGTGANYGYTF. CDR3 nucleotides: TGTGCCAGCAGTTCCATAGGGACAGGGGCTAACTATGGCTACACCTTC.